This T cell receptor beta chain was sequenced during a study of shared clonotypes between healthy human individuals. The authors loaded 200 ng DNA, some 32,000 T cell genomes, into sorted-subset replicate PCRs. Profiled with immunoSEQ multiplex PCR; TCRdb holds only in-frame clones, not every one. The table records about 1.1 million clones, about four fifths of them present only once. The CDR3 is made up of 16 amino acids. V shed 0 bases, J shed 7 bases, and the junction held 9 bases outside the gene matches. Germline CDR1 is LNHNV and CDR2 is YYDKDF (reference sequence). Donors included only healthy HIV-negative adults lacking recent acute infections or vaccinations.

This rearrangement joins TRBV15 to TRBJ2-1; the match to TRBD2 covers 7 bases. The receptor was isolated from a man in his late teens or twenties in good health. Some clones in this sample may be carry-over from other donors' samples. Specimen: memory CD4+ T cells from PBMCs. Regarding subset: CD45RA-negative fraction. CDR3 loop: CATSRDTGGRLNEQFF. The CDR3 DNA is TGTGCCACCAGCAGAGATACGGGAGGCCGATTGAATGAGCAGTTCTTC.